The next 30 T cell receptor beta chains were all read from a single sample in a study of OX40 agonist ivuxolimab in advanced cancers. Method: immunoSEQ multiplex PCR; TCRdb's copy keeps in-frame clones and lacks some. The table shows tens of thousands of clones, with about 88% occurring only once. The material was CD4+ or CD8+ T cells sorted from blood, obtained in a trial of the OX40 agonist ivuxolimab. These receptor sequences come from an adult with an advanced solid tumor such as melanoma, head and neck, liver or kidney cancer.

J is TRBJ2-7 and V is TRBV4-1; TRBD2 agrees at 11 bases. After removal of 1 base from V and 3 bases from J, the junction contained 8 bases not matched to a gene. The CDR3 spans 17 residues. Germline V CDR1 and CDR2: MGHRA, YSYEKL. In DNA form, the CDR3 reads TGCGCCAGCAGCCAAGTCGCCGTGGGACTAGCGGACTACGAGCAGTACTTC. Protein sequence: CASSQVAVGLADYEQYF.

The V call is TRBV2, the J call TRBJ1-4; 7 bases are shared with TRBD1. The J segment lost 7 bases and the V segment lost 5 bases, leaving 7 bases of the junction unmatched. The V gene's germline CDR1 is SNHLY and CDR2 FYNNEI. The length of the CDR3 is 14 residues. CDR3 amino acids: CASSSGTVSEKLFF. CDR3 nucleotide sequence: TGTGCCAGCAGTTCCGGGACAGTCAGTGAAAAACTGTTTTTT.

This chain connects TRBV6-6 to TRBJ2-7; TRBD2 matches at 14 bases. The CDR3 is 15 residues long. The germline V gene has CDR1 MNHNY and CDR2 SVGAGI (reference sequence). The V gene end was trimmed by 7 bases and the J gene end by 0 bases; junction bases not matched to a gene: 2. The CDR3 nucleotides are TGTGCCAGCACCGGGACTAGCGGGGGCTCCTACGAGCAGTACTTC. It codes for CASTGTSGGSYEQYF.

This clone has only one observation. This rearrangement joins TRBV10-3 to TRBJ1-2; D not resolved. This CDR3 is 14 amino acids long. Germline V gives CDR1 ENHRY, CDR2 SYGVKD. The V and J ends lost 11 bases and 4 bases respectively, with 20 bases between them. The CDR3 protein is CAVLPGVFGYGYTF. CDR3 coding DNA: TGTGCCGTTCTTCCCGGGGTGTTCGGCTATGGCTACACCTTC.

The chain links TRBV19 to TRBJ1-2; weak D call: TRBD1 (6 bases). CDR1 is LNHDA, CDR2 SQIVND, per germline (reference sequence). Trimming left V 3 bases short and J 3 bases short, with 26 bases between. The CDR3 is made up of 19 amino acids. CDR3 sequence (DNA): TGTGCCAGTAGTATGAGGGTCTCCCACCACCGGGGGGGCCACTATGGCTACACCTTC. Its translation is CASSMRVSHHRGGHYGYTF. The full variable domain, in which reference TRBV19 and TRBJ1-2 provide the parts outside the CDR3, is DGGITQSPKYLFRKEGQNVTLSCEQNLNHDAMYWYRQDPGQGLRLIYYSQIVNDFQKGDIAEGYSVSREKKESFPLTVTSAQKNPTAFYLCASSMRVSHHRGGHYGYTFGSGTRLTVV.

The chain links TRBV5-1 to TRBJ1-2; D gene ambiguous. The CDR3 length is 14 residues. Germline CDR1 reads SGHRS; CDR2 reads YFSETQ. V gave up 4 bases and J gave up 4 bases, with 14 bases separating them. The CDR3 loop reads CASSLETVGYGYTF. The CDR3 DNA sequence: TGCGCCAGCAGCCTTGAGACGGTGGGCTATGGCTACACCTTC.

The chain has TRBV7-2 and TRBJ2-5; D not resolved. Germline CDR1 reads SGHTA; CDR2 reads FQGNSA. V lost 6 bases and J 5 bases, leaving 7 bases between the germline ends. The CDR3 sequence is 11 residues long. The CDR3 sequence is CASRSGETQYF. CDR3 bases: TGTGCCAGCAGGTCCGGGGAGACCCAGTACTTC.

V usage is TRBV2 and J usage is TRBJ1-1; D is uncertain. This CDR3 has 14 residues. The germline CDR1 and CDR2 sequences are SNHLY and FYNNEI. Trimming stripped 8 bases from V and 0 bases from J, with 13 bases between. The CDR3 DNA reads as TGTGCCAGCCGTTTGGAGGGTTTGAACACTGAAGCTTTCTTT. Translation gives CASRLEGLNTEAFF.

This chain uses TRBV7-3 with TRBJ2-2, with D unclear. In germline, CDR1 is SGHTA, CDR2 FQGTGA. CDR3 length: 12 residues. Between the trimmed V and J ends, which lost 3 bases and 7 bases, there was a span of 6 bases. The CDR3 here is CASSFTFGELFF. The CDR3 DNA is TGTGCCAGCAGCTTTACCTTCGGGGAGCTGTTTTTT.

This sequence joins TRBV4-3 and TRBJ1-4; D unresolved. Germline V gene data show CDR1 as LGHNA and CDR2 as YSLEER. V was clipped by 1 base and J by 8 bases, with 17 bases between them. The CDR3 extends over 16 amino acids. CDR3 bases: TGCGCCAGCAGCCAAGTTTTCGGGCCGTCCCGGGAAAAACTGTTTTTT. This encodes CASSQVFGPSREKLFF.

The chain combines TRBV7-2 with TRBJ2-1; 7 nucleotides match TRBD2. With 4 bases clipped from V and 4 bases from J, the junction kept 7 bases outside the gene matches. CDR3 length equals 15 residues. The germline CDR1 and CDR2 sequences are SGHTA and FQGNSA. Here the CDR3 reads CASSSIGRTYNEQFF. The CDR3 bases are TGTGCCAGCAGCTCTATCGGGAGGACTTACAATGAGCAGTTCTTC.

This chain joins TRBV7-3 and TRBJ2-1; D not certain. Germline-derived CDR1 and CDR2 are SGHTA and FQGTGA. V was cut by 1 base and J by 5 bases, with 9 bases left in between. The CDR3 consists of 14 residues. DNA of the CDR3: TGTGCCAGCAGCTTAAATAATTTGGACAATGAGCAGTTCTTC. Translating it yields CASSLNNLDNEQFF. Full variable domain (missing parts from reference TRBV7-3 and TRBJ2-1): GAGVSQTPSNKVTEKGKYVELRCDPISGHTALYWYRQSLGQGPEFLIYFQGTGAADDSGLPNDRFFAVRPEGSVSTLKIQRTERGDSAVYLCASSLNNLDNEQFFGPGTRLTVL.

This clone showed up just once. The DNA for the CDR3 is TGCGCCAGCAGCTTGTCTGTCCAGGGAGGTCAGACCCAGTACTTC. It is translated as CASSLSVQGGQTQYF. V gene TRBV5-1 combines with J gene TRBJ2-5; weak D call: TRBD2 (6 bases). The CDR3 is 15 amino acids. The germline V gene has CDR1 SGHRS and CDR2 YFSETQ. Trimming shortened V by 1 base and J by 6 bases, and 16 bases separated the two germline ends.

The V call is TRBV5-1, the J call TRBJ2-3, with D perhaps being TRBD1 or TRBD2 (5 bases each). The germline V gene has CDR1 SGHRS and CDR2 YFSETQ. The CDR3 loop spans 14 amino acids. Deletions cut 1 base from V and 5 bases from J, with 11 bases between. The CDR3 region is CASSLMRGQDTQYF. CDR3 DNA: TGCGCCAGCAGCTTGATGAGGGGTCAAGATACGCAGTATTTT.

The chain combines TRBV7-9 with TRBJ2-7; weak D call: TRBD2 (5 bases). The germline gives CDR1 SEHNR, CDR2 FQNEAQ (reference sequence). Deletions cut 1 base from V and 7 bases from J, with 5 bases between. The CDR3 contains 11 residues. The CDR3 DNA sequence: TGTGCCAGCAGCTTAGAGCGGGAGCAGTACTTC. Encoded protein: CASSLEREQYF.

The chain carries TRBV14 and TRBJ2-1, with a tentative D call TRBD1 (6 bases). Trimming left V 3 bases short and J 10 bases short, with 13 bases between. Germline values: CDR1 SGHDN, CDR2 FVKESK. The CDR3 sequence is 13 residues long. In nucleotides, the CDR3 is TGTGCCAGCAGCCATTCACCCGGGACAGAGCAGTTCTTC. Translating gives CASSHSPGTEQFF. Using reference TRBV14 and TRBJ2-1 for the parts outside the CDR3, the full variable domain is EAGVTQFPSHSVIEKGQTVTLRCDPISGHDNLYWYRRVMGKEIKFLLHFVKESKQDESGMPNNRFLAERTGGTYSTLKVQPAELEDSGVYFCASSHSPGTEQFFGPGTRLTVL.

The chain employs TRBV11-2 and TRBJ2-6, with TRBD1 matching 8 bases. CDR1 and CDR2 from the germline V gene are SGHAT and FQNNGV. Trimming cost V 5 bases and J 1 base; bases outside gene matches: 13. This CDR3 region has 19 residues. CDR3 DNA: TGTGCCAGCAGCCCCTTATCGAGACAGGGGAGGTCTGGGGCCAACGTCCTGACTTTC. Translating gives CASSPLSRQGRSGANVLTF.

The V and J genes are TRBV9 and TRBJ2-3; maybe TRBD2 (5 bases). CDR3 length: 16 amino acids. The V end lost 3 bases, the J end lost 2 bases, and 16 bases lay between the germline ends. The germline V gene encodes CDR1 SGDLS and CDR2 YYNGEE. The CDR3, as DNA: TGTGCCAGCAGCGCACTAGTCAGTCGATACACAGATACGCAGTATTTT. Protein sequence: CASSALVSRYTDTQYF.

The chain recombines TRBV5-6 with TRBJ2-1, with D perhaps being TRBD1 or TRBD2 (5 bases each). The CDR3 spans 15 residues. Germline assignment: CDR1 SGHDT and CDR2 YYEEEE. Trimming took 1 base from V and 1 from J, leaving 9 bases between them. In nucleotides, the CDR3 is TGTGCCAGCAGCTTGCTAGAGGGGTCCTACAATGAGCAGTTCTTC. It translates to CASSLLEGSYNEQFF.

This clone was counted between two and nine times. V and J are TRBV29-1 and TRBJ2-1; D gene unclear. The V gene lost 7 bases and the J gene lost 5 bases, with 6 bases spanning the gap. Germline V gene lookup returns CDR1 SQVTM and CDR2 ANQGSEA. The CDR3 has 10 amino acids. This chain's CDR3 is CSGSNNEQFF. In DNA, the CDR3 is TGCAGCGGGTCCAACAATGAGCAGTTCTTC.

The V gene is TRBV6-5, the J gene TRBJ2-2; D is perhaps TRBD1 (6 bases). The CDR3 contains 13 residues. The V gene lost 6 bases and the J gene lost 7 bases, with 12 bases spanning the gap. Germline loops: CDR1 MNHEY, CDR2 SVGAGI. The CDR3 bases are TGTGCCAGCAGAAAATCGACAGGCGGGGAGCTGTTTTTT. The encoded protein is CASRKSTGGELFF.

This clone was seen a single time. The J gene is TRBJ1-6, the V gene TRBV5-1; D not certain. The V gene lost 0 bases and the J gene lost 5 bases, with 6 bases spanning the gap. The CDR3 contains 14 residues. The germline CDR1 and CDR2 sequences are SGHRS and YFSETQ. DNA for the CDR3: TGCGCCAGCAGCTTGGTACAAAATAATTCACCCCTCCACTTT. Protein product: CASSLVQNNSPLHF.

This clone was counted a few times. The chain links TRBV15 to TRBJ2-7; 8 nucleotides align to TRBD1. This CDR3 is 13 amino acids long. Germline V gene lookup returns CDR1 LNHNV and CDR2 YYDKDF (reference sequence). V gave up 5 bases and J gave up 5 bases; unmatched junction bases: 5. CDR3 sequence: CATSQTGAHEQYF. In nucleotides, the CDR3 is TGTGCCACCAGCCAGACAGGGGCACACGAGCAGTACTTC.

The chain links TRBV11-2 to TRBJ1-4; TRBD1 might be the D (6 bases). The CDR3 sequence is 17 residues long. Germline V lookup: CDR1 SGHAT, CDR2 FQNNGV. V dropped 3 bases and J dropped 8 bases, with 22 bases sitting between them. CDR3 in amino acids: CASSLRGLNWVGEKLFF. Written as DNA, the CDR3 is TGTGCCAGCAGCTTGCGGGGGCTTAACTGGGTAGGCGAAAAACTGTTTTTT.

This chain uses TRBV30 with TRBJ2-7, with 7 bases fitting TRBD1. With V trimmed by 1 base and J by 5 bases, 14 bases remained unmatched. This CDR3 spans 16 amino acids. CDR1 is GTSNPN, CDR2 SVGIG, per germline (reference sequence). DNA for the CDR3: TGTGCCTGGAGTGGACCGGAGACAGGGTCGGGAAACGAGCAGTACTTC. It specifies CAWSGPETGSGNEQYF.

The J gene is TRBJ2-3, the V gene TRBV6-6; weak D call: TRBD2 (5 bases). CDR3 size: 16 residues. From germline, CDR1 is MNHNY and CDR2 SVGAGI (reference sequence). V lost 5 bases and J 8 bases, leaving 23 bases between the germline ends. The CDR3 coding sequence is TGTGCCAGCAGTCCCCCGGGGAGCGGTCTAAGAGCTACGCAGTATTTT. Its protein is CASSPPGSGLRATQYF.

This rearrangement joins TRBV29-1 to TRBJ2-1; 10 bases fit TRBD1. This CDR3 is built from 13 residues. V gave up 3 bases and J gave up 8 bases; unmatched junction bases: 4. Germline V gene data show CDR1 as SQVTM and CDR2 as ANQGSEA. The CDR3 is CSVDGTGADEQFF. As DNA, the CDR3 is TGCAGCGTTGACGGGACAGGGGCCGATGAGCAGTTCTTC.

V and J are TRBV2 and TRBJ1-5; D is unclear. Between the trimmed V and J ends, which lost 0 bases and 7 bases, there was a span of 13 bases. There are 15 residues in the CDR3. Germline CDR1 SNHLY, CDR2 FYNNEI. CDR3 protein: CASSEALGPEQPQHF. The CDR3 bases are TGTGCCAGCAGTGAAGCGCTCGGGCCGGAACAGCCCCAGCATTTT.

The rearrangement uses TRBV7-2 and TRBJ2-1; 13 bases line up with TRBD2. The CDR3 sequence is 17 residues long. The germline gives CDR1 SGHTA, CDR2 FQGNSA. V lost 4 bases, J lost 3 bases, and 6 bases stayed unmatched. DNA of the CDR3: TGTGCCAGCAGCTCTAGGACTAGCGGGGGCTACTACAATGAGCAGTTCTTC. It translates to CASSSRTSGGYYNEQFF.

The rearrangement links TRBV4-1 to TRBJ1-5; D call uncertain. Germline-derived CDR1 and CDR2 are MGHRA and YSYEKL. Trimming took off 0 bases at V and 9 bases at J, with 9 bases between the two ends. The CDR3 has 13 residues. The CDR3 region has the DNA TGCGCCAGCAGCCAAGATTATAGTCGGCCCCAGCATTTT. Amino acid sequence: CASSQDYSRPQHF.